This TCR beta chain is drawn from a study of T cell repertoires in aging, cancer and after chemotherapy. Study-wide context: Donors were grouped into six age bands spanning 30 or younger through 70 or older. Over several months to years, re-sampled healthy donor repertoires clearly shared clones. The whole study produced a dataset of roughly 8.6 million TCR reads.

A mixed TRB-A/B primer pool amplified rearranged TRB by multiplex touch-down PCR. Via MiXCR, TCRdb re-called the multiplex PCR reads, giving one row per CDR3 protein. The table lists around 12,000 distinct CDR3 sequences, roughly a quarter of them singletons. Peripheral blood genomic DNA, not sorted cells or RNA, was the template. The CDR3 length is 15 residues. Germline V lookup: CDR1 DFQATT, CDR2 SNEGSKA (reference sequence). The V end lost 0 bases, the J end lost 4 bases, and 15 bases lay between the germline ends. This sequence originates from a human donor in good health. The chain recombines TRBV20-1 with TRBJ1-2; no clear D. The sample was blood. The CDR3 sequence: CSARDFVGLGYGYTF. The CDR3 coding sequence is TGCAGTGCTAGAGATTTCGTGGGTCTAGGCTATGGCTACACCTTC.